This T cell receptor beta chain was sequenced in a study of blood T cell repertoires in COVID-19. Study-wide context: Acute-phase and convalescent COVID-19 samples originated in the United States, Italy and Spain. From T cells, B-cell-depleted T cells, or PBMCs came the material, which was cDNA or gDNA.

Method: immunoSEQ multiplex PCR; TCRdb's copy keeps in-frame clones and lacks some. The table has 200,000 or so clones, 86% seen once. The CDR3 runs 13 residues. Germline CDR1 SGHAT, CDR2 FQDESV (reference sequence). Trimming pared 3 bases from V and 2 bases from J, leaving 7 bases between. The rearrangement uses TRBV11-1 and TRBJ2-5, with D possibly TRBD1 on 6 matching bases. This TCR was recovered from a woman between 40 and 55 years old with acute COVID-19. The sequenced sample was PBMCs or T cells enriched from blood (not recorded which). The CDR3 spells CASSFGQQETQYF. CDR3 nucleotides: TGTGCCAGCAGCTTTGGACAGCAAGAGACCCAGTACTTC.